The T cell receptor beta chain under discussion was sequenced for a study of long-term antiretroviral therapy in people with HIV. The run of the v3.0 immunoSEQ assay was at survey level. Sequencing targeted roughly 40,000-50,000 T-cell genomes per sample. Clones were read by immunoSEQ multiplex PCR, and TCRdb kept only the in-frame ones, dropping some. The sample comprises 25,000 to 30,000 clones, around four fifths of which are singletons, and around 11% rests with the top ten. The CDR3 totals 13 residues. Germline V CDR1 and CDR2: SGHDT, YYEEEE. The V and J ends lost 4 bases and 2 bases respectively, with 9 bases between them. From each donor, at least one pre-ART PBMC sample and at least two post-ART PBMC samples were obtained. Treatment of all HIV participants took place in the United States.

The material was unsorted PBMCs, obtained 0.8 years before starting antiretroviral therapy. The receptor was isolated from a man aged 18 to 35 with HIV. The rearrangement links TRBV5-6 to TRBJ1-2; perhaps TRBD1 as D (6 bases). CDR3 residues: CASSPDRNYGYTF. In nucleotides, the CDR3 is TGTGCCAGCAGCCCGGACAGAAACTATGGCTACACCTTC.